These T cell receptor beta chains were read from a single sample in a study of blood T cell repertoires in COVID-19. TCRdb's copy holds only in-frame clones and misses some; the assay was immunoSEQ multiplex PCR. The table includes 250,000 to 350,000 clones, roughly 86% detected once. Input material: PBMCs or T cells enriched from blood (not recorded which). The receptors shown here come from a woman aged 45-59 years who had been exposed to COVID-19. Both conserved end residues are part of each CDR3. Fields, in order: CDR3 DNA, CDR3 protein, D gene, J gene, V gene, clone size. A D gene is named only where the DNA matches it firmly. Not all rows give a size; the values are once, few, many and, for expanded clones, a class.

TGTGCCAGCAGCCAAGCCGGGACAGTGGTTTCACCCCTCCACTTT,CASSQAGTVVSPLHF,TRBD1,TRBJ1-6,TRBV5-6,-
TGTGCCAGCAGTTTTAATCTGGGACACGGGCCCTACGAGCAGTACTTC,CASSFNLGHGPYEQYF,-,TRBJ2-7,TRBV28,-
TGCGCCAGCAGCCAAGGGGGCATTAATCAGCCCCAGCATTTT,CASSQGGINQPQHF,-,TRBJ1-5,TRBV4-1,-
TGTGCCACCGGCCCGACAGGGCAAGAGACCCAGTACTTC,CATGPTGQETQYF,TRBD1,TRBJ2-5,TRBV19,-
TGTGCCAGTAGTTCCTCCGGGGGTGGTTCACCCCTCCACTTT,CASSSSGGGSPLHF,-,TRBJ1-6,TRBV19,-
TGTGCCAGCAGCCAAGATTTCAGTTCCGGCCTACAGGGGGGAACTGAAGCTTTCTTT,CASSQDFSSGLQGGTEAFF,TRBD1,TRBJ1-1,TRBV14,-
TGTGCCAGCAGCTTATTACTCGGGGGGGCCAATGAGCAGTTCTTC,CASSLLLGGANEQFF,TRBD2,TRBJ2-1,TRBV7-9,-
TGTGCCAGCAGTCCGATCCAGGCAGGGGAGCTGTTTTTT,CASSPIQAGELFF,-,TRBJ2-2,TRBV3-1/TRBV3-2,-
TGTGCCAGCAGCCAGCCCGACAGGGGGCTCCGTTACACCGGGGAGCTGTTTTTT,CASSQPDRGLRYTGELFF,TRBD1,TRBJ2-2,TRBV3-1/TRBV3-2,once
TGTGCCAGTAGTATATCCGGGGTTCAAGCTTTCTTT,CASSISGVQAFF,-,TRBJ1-1,TRBV19,-
TGTGCCACCAGTGATGTTTCCCCTGCGACAACACTCTCCTACGAGCAGTACTTC,CATSDVSPATTLSYEQYF,-,TRBJ2-7,TRBV24-1,-
TGTGCCAGCAGGGACAGGAGCTATAATTCACCCCTCCACTTT,CASRDRSYNSPLHF,TRBD1,TRBJ1-6,TRBV6-5,once
TGTGCCAGCAGCTTACAACAGGGGTCCTACAATGAGCAGTTCTTC,CASSLQQGSYNEQFF,TRBD1,TRBJ2-1,TRBV7-9,once
TGTGCCAGCTCACCAGCGTGGGGGGATCTTTACGAGCAGTACTTC,CASSPAWGDLYEQYF,-,TRBJ2-7,TRBV18,-
TGTGCCAGCAGACAGGGTACCCTTAATGAAAAACTGTTTTTT,CASRQGTLNEKLFF,-,TRBJ1-4,TRBV6-5,-
TGTGCCAGCAGCTTACAGGGGGATGGCAATCAGCCCCAGCATTTT,CASSLQGDGNQPQHF,TRBD1,TRBJ1-5,TRBV2,few
TGTGCCAGCAGTTACTCGACCGAATACCAGCAGGCCAGTAATGAAAAACTGTTTTTT,CASSYSTEYQQASNEKLFF,-,TRBJ1-4,TRBV6-2/TRBV6-3,-
TGTGCCAGCACCCGACAGATGAACACTGAAGCTTTCTTT,CASTRQMNTEAFF,-,TRBJ1-1,TRBV16,once
TGTGCCATCACTCCCGAGCGGGGGCCAACTAGCACAGATACGCAGTATTTT,CAITPERGPTSTDTQYF,TRBD2,TRBJ2-3,TRBV10-3,-
TGTGCCAGCAGGCTCGGACAGGGTGAGAATCAGCCCCAGCATTTT,CASRLGQGENQPQHF,TRBD1,TRBJ1-5,TRBV6-5,-
TGTGCCTGGAGTGTAAGGGGGCTGCGAGAGACCCAGTACTTC,CAWSVRGLRETQYF,TRBD1,TRBJ2-5,TRBV30,-
TGCGCCAGCAGCGACACAGGGGGAGGGGAAAAACTGTTTTTT,CASSDTGGGEKLFF,TRBD1,TRBJ1-4,TRBV5-1,-
TGTGCCAGCAGCCATTTTCGGGAACAAGAGACCCAGTACTTC,CASSHFREQETQYF,-,TRBJ2-5,TRBV14,-